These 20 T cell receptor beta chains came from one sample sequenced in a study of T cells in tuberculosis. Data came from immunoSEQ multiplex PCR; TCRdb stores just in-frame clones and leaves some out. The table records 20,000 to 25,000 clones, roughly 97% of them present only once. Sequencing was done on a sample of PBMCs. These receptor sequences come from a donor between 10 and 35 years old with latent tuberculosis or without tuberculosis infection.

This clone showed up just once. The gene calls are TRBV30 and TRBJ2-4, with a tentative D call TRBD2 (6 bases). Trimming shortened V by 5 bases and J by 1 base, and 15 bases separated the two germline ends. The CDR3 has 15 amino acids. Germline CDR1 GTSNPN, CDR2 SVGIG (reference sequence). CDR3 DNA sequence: TGTGCCTGGGAGGATGCTAGCGCGGCCAAAAACATTCAGTACTTC. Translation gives CAWEDASAAKNIQYF.

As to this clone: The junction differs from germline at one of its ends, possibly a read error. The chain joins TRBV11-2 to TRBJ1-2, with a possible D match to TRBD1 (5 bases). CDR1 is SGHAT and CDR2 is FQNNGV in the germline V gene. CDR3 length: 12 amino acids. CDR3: CASSPSTDPPAF. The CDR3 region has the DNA TGTGCCAGCAGCCCCTCGACAGATCCCCCAGCCTTC.

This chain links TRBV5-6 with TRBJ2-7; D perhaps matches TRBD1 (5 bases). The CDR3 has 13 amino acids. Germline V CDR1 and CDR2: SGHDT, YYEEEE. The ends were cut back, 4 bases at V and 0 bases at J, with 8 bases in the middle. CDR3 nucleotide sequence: TGTGCCAGCAGCATGGGGCACTCCTACGAGCAGTACTTC. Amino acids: CASSMGHSYEQYF.

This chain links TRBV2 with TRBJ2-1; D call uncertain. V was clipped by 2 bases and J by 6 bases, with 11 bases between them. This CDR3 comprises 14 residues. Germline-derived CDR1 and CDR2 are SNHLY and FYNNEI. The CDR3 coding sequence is TGTGCCAGCAGTGAAATTCGTAGCTTCAATGAGCAGTTCTTC. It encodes CASSEIRSFNEQFF.

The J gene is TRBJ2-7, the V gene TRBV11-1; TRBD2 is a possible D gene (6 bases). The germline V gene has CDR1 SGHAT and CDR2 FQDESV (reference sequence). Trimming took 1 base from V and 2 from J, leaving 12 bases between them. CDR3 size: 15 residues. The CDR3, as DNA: TGTGCCAGCAGCTTAGTTGGGCGGGGAGCCTACGAGCAGTACTTC. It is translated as CASSLVGRGAYEQYF.

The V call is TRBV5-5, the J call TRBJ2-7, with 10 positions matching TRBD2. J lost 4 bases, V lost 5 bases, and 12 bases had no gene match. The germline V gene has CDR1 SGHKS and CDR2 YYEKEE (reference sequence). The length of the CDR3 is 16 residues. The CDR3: CASRPEASGGLYEQYF. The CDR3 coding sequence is TGTGCCAGCAGACCGGAGGCTAGCGGGGGACTTTACGAGCAGTACTTC.

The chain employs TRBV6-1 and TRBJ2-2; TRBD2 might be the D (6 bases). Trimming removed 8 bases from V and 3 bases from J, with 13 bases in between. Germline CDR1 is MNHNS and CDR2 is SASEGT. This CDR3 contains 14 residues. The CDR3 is CASVLSGDTGELFF. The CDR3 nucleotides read TGTGCCAGCGTCCTTAGCGGAGACACCGGGGAGCTGTTTTTT.

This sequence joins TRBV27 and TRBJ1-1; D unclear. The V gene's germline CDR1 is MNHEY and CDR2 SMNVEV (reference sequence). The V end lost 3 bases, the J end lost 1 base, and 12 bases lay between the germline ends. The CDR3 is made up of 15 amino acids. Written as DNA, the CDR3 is TGTGCCAGCAGTTTCATTCCCCCGGGGAACACTGAAGCTTTCTTT. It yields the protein CASSFIPPGNTEAFF.

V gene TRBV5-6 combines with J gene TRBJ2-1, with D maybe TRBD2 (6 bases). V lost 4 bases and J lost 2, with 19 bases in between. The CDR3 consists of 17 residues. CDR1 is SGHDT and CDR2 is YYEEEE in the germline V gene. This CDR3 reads CASSRGGAGLTYNEQFF. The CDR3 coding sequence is TGTGCCAGCAGCCGTGGGGGAGCGGGTCTCACCTACAATGAGCAGTTCTTC. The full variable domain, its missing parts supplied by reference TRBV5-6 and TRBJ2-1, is DAGVTQSPTHLIKTRGQQVTLRCSPKSGHDTVSWYQQALGQGPQFIFQYYEEEERQRGNFPDRFSGHQFPNYSSELNVNALLLGDSALYLCASSRGGAGLTYNEQFFGPGTRLTVL.

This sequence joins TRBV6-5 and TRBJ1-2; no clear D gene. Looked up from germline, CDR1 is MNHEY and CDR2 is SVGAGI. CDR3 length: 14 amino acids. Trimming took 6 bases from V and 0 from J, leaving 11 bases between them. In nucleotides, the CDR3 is TGTGCCAGCAGGGAGACTGAAGCTAACTATGGCTACACCTTC. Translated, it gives CASRETEANYGYTF.

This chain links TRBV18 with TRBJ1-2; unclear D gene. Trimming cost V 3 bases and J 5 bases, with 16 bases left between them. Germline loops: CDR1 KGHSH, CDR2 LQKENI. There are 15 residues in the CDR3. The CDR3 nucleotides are TGTGCCAGCTCACCCGAGCCAGACACCTCGTATGGCTACACCTTC. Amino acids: CASSPEPDTSYGYTF.

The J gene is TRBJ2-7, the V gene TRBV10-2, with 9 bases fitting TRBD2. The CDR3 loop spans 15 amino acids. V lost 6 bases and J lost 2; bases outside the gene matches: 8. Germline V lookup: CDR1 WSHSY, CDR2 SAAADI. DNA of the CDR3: TGCGCCAGCAGGGTGATAGCGGGGGCTCCCTACGAGCAGTACTTC. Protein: CASRVIAGAPYEQYF.

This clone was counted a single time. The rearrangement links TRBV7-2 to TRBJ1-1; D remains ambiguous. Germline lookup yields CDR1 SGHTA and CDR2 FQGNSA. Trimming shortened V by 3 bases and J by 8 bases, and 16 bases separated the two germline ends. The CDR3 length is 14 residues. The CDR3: CASSFPGRGREAFF. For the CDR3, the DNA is TGTGCCAGCAGCTTCCCTGGCAGAGGGAGAGAAGCTTTCTTT.

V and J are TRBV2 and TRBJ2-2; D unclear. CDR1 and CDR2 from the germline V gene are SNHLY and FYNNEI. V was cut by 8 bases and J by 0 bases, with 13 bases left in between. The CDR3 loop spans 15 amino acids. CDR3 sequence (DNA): TGTGCCAGCGTGAGTGATGCCCCGAACACCGGGGAGCTGTTTTTT. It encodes CASVSDAPNTGELFF.

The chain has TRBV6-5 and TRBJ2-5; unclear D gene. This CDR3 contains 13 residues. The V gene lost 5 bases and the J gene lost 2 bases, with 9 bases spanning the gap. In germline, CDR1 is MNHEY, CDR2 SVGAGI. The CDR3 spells CASSPRRQETQYF. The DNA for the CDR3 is TGTGCCAGCAGTCCTCGGAGACAAGAGACCCAGTACTTC.

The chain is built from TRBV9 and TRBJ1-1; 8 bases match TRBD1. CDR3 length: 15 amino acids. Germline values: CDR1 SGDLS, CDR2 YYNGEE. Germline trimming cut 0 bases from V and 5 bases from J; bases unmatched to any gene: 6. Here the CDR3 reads CASSVDGQGGTEAFF. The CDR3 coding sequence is TGTGCCAGCAGCGTAGATGGACAGGGTGGGACTGAAGCTTTCTTT.

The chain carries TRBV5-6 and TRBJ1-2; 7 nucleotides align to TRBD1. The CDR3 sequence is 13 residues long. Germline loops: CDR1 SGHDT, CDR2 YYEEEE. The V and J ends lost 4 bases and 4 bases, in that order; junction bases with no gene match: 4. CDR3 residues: CASSGDRSYGYTF. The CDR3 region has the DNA TGTGCCAGCAGCGGGGACAGAAGCTATGGCTACACCTTC.

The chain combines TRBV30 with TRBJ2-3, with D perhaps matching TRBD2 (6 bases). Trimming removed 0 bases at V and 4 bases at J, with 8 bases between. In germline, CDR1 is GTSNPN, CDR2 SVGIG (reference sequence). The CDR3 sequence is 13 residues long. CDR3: CAWSVLASDTQYF. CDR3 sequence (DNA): TGTGCCTGGAGTGTACTAGCCTCAGATACGCAGTATTTT.

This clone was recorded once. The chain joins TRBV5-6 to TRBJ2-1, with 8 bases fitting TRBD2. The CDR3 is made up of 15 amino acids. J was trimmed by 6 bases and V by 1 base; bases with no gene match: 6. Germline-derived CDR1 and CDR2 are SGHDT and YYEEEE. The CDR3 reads CASSLLGGRTNEQFF. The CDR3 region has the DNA TGTGCCAGCAGCTTGTTGGGCGGGAGGACCAATGAGCAGTTCTTC.

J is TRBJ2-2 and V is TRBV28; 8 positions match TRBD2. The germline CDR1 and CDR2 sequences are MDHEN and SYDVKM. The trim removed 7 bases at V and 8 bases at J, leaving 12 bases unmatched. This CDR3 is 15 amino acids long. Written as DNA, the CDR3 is TGTGCCAGCAATGTGGCGGGAGGTCTTTTGGGGGAGCTGTTTTTT. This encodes CASNVAGGLLGELFF.